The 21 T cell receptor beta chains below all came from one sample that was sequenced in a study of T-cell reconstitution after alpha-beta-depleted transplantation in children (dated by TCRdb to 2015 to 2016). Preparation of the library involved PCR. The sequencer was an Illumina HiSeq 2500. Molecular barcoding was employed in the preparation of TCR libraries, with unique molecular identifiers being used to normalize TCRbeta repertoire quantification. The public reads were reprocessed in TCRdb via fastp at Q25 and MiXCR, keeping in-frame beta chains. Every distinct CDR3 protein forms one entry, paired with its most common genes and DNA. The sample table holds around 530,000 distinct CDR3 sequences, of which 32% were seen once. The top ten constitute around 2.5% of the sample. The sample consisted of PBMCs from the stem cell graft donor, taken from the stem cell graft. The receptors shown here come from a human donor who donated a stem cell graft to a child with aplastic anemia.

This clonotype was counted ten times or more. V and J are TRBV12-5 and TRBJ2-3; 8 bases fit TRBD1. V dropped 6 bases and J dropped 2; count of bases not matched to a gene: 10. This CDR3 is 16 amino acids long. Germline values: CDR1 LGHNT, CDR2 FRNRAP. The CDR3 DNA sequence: TGTGCTAGTGGCCGCGACGGACAGGGATCCACAGATACGCAGTATTTT. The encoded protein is CASGRDGQGSTDTQYF. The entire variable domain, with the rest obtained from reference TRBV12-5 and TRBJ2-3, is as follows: DARVTQTPRHKVTEMGQEVTMRCQPILGHNTVFWYRQTMMQGLELLAYFRNRAPLDDSGMPKDRFSAEMPDATLATLKIQPSEPRDSAVYFCASGRDGQGSTDTQYFGPGTRLTVL.

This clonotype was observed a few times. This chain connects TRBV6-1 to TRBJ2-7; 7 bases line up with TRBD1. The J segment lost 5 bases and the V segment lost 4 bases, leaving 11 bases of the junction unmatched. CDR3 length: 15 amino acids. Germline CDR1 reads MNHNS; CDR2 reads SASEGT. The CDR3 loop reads CASSGLRQGKNEQYV. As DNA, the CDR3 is TGTGCCAGCAGTGGACTTAGACAGGGTAAAAACGAGCAGTACGTC.

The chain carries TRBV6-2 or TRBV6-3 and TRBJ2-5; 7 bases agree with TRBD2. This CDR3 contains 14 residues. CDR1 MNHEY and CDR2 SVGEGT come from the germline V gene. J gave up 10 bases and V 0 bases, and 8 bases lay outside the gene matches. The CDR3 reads CASSYSGAGADQYF. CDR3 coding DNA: TGTGCCAGCAGTTACTCTGGCGCGGGAGCCGACCAGTACTTC.

CDR3 protein: CSVEEAARRSGYTF. The CDR3 DNA sequence: TGCAGCGTTGAGGAGGCGGCCCGGCGTTCTGGCTACACCTTC. The genes are TRBV29-1 and TRBJ1-2; D gene uncertain. This CDR3 is built from 14 residues. Between the trimmed V and J ends, which lost 3 bases and 7 bases, there was a span of 18 bases. CDR1 is SQVTM, CDR2 ANQGSEA, per germline.

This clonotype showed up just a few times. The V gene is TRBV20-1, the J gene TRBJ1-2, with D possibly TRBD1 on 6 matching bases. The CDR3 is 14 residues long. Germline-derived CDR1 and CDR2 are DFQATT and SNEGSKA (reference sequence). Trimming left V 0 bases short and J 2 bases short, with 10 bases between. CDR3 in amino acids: CSARETGQNYGYTF. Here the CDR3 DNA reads TGCAGTGCTAGAGAAACTGGACAGAACTATGGCTACACCTTC.

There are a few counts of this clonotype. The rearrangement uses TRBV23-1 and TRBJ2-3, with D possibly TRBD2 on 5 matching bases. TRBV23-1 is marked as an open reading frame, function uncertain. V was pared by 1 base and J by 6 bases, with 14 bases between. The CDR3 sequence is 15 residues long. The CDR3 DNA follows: TGCGCCAGCAGTCAATTCTCTCGGGGTAGGGATACGCAGTATTTT. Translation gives CASSQFSRGRDTQYF.

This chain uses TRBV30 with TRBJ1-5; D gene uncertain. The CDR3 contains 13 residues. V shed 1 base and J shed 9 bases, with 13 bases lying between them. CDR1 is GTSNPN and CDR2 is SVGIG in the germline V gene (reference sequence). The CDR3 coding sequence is TGTGCCTGGAGTGATGGGAATAGGAGGCCCCAGCATTTT. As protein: CAWSDGNRRPQHF.

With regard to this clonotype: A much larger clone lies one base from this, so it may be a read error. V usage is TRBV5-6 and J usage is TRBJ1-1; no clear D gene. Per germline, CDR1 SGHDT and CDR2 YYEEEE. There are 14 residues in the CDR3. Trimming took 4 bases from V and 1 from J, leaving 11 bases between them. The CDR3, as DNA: TGTGCCAGCAGCCCCCGGGCGGGGAACACTGAAGCTTTCTTT. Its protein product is CASSPRAGNTEAFF.

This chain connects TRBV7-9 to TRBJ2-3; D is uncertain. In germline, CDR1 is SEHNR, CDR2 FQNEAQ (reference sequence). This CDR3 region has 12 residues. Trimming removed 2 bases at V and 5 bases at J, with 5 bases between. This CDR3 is CASSLLVDTQYF. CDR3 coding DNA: TGTGCCAGCAGCTTATTGGTAGATACGCAGTATTTT.

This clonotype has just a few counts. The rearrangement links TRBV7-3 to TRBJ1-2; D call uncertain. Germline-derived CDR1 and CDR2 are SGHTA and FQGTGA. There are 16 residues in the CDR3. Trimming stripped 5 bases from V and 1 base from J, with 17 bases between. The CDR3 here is CASSLGRRGLNYGYTF. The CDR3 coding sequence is TGTGCCAGCAGCCTGGGCCGGAGAGGGCTTAACTATGGCTACACCTTC.

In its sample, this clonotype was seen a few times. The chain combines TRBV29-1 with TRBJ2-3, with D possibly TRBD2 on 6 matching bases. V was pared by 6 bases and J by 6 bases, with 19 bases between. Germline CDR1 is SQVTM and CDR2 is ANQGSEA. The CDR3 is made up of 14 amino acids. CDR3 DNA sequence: TGCAGCGTGTCGGACGGAGGGACGAGGGATACGCAGTATTTT. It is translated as CSVSDGGTRDTQYF.

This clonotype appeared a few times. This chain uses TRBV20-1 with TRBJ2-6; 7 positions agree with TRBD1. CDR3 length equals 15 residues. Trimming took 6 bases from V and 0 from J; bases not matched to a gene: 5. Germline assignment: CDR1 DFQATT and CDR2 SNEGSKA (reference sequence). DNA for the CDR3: TGCAGTGCCCCGACAGGGTTCTCTGGGGCCAACGTCCTGACTTTC. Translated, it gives CSAPTGFSGANVLTF.

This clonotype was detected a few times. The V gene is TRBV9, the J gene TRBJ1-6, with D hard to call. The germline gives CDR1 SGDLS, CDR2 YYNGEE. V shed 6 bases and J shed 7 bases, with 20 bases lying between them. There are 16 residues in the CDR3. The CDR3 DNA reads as TGTGCCAGCACCCCGGGAACGGACGCTCGGAATTCACCCCTCCACTTT. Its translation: CASTPGTDARNSPLHF.

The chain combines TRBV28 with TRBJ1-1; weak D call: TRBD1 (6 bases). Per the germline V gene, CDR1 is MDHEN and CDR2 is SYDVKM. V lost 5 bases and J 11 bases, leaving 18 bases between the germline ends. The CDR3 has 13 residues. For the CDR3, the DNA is TGTGCCAGCAGTCAGGACAGCAGACTAACGGCTTTCTTT. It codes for CASSQDSRLTAFF.

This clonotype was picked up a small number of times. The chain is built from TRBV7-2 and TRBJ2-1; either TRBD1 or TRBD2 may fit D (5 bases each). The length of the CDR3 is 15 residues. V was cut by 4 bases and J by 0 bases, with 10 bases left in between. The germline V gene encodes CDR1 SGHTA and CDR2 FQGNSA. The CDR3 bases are TGTGCCAGCAGCTCGGGACGTCGCTCCTACAATGAGCAGTTCTTC. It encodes CASSSGRRSYNEQFF.

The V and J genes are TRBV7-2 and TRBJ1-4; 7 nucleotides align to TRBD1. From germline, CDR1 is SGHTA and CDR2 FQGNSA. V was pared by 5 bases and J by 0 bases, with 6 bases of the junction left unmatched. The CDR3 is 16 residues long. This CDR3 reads CASSPGTETTNEKLFF. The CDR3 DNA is TGTGCCAGCAGCCCAGGGACAGAGACAACTAATGAAAAACTGTTTTTT.

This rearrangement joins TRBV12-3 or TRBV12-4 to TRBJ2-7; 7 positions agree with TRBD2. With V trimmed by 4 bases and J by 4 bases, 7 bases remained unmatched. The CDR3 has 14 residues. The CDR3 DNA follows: TGTGCCAGCAGTTCCGGGGTCGGGGGGTACGAGCAGTACTTC. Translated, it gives CASSSGVGGYEQYF.

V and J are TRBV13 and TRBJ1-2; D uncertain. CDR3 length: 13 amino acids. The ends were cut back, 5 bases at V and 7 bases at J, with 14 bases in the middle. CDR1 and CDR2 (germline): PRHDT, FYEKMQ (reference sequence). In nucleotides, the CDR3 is TGTGCCAGCAGCGGTGCGCGAACCATTGGCTACACCTTC. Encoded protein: CASSGARTIGYTF.

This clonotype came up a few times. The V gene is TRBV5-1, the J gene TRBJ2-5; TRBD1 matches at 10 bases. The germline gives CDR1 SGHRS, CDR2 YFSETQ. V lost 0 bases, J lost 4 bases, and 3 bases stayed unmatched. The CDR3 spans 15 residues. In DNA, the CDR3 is TGCGCCAGCAGCTTGGAAGGGACAGGGGCAGAGACCCAGTACTTC. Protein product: CASSLEGTGAETQYF.

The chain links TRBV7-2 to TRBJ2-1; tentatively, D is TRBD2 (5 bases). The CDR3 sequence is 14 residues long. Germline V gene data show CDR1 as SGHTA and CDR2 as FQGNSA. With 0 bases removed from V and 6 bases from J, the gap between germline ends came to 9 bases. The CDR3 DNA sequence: TGTGCCAGCAGCTTAGCGGGAGTAATCAATGAGCAGTTCTTC. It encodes CASSLAGVINEQFF.

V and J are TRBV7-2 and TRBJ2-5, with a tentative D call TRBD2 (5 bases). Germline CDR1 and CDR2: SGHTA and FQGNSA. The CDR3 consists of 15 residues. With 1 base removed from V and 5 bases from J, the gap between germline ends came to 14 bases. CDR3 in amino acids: CASSLGGLGAETQYF. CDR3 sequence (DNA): TGTGCCAGCAGCTTAGGCGGGCTCGGCGCGGAGACCCAGTACTTC.